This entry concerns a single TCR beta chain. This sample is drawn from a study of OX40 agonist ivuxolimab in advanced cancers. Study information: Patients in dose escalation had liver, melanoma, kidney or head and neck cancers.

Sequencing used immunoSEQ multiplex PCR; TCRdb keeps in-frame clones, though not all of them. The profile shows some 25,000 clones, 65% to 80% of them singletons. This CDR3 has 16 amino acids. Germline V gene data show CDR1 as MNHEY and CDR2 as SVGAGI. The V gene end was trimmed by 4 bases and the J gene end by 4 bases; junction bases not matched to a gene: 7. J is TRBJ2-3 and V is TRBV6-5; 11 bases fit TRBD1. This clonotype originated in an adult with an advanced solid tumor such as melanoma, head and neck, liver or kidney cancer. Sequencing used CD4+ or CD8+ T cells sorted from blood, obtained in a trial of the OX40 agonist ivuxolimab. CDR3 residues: CASSSEPGQGADTQYF. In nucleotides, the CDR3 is TGTGCCAGCAGTTCTGAGCCGGGACAGGGGGCAGATACGCAGTATTTT.